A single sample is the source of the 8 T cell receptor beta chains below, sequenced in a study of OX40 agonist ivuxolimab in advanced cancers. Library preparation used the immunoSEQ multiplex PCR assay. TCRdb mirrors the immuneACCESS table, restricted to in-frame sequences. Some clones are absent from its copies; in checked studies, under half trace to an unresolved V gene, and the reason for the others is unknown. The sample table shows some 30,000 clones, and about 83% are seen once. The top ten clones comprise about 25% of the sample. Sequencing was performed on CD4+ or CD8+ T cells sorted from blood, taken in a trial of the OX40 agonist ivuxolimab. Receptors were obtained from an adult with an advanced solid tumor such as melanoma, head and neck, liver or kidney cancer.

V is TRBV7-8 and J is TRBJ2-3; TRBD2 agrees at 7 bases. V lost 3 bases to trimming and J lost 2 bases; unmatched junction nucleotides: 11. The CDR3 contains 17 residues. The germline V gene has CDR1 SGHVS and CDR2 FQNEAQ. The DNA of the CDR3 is TGTGCCAGCAGCTTCCCCCCTAGCGGACGGGCCACAGATACGCAGTATTTT. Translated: CASSFPPSGRATDTQYF.

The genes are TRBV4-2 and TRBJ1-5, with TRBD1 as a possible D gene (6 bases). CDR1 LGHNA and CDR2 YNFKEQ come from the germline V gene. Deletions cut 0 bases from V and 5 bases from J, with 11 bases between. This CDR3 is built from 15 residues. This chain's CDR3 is CASSQDRRGHQPQHF. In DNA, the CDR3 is TGTGCCAGCAGCCAAGATCGCAGGGGTCATCAGCCCCAGCATTTT.

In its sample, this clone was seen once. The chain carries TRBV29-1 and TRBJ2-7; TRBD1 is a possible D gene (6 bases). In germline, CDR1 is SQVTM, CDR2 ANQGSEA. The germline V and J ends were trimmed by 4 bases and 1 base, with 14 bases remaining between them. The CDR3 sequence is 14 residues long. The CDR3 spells CSVALTDRSYEQYF. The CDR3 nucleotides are TGCAGCGTTGCCCTGACCGACAGGTCCTACGAGCAGTACTTC.

The CDR3 DNA sequence: TGTGCCAGCAGCTTCGTAGGAAACACTGAAGCTTTCTTT. Translating it yields CASSFVGNTEAFF. J is TRBJ1-1 and V is TRBV7-9, with no clear D. Deletions cut 3 bases from V and 2 bases from J, with 7 bases between. The CDR3 runs 13 residues. Germline loops: CDR1 SEHNR, CDR2 FQNEAQ (reference sequence).

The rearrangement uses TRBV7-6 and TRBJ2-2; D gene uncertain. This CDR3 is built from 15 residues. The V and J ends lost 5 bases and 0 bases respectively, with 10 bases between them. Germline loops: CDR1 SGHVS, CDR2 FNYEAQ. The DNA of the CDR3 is TGTGCCAGCAGCAACTACATATCGAACACCGGGGAGCTGTTTTTT. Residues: CASSNYISNTGELFF.

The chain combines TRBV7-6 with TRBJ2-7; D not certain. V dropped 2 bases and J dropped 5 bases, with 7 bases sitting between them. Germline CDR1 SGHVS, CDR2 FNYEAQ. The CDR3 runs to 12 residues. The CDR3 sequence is CASSLLRDEQYF. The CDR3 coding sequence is TGTGCCAGCAGCTTACTGCGCGACGAGCAGTACTTC. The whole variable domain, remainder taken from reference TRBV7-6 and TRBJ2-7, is GAGVSQSPRYKVTKRGQDVALRCDPISGHVSLYWYRQALGQGPEFLTYFNYEAQQDKSGLPNDRFSAERPEGSISTLTIQRTEQRDSAMYRCASSLLRDEQYFGPGTRLTVT.

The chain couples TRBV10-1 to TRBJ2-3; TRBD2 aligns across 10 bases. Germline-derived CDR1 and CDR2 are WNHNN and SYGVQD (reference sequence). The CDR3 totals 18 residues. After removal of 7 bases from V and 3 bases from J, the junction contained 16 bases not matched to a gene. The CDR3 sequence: CASNKTDSGRPGTDTQYF. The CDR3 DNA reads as TGCGCCAGCAACAAAACGGATAGCGGGAGGCCAGGGACAGATACGCAGTATTTT.

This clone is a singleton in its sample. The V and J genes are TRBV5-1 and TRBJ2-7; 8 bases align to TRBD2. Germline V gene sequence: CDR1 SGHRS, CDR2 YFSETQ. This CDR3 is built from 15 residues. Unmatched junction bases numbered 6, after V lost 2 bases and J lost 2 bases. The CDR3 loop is CASSLGVAGPYEQYF. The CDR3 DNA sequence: TGCGCCAGCAGCTTAGGGGTAGCGGGGCCCTACGAGCAGTACTTC.